This TCR beta chain was recorded in a study of blood T cell repertoires in COVID-19. Across the study: COVID-19 samples from acute and convalescent phases originated in the United States, Italy and Spain. Sample material is recorded as cDNA or gDNA derived from T cells, B-cell-depleted T cells, or PBMCs.

As processed by the authors: Researchers report that nucleated cell counts were estimated from reference gene primer amplification. Assay used: immunoSEQ multiplex PCR; TCRdb lists only in-frame clones, some missing. D and trimming were read from the DNA, whereas the V and J calls and clone size are those reported in that table. The sample lists some 97,000 clones, around four fifths occurring once. Germline loops: CDR1 SGHDT, CDR2 YYEEEE. V lost 4 bases and J lost 2; bases outside the gene matches: 6. The CDR3 extends over 16 amino acids. The specimen sequenced was peripheral blood. This TCR was sampled from a man aged 50-60 years with active or convalescent COVID-19. This chain connects TRBV5-6 to TRBJ2-7, with 13 positions matching TRBD2. The CDR3 coding sequence is TGTGCCAGCAGCGGAATAACTAGCGGGAGGGCCTACGAGCAGTACTTC. Protein: CASSGITSGRAYEQYF.